These 14 T cell receptor beta chains were sequenced from one sample in a study of shared clonotypes between healthy human individuals. Assay: immunoSEQ multiplex PCR; the TCRdb copy retains only in-frame clones and omits some. The sample lists some 2,500,000 clones; just under 95% were seen once. Sequencing was performed on naive CD4+ T cells from PBMCs. Subset denoted: CD45RA+ positively selected. These receptors all come from a man aged 18-30 years in good health. Some clones in this sample may be carry-over from other donors' samples.

The V gene is TRBV30, the J gene TRBJ1-3, with D possibly TRBD1 on 5 matching bases. Germline assignment: CDR1 GTSNPN and CDR2 SVGIG (reference sequence). This CDR3 spans 14 amino acids. Deletions cut 0 bases from V and 9 bases from J, with 15 bases between. The CDR3 loop is CAWSVLGPGVTIYF. In DNA, the CDR3 is TGTGCCTGGAGTGTACTGGGACCCGGGGTCACCATATATTTT.

The genes are TRBV4-1 and TRBJ2-5; D is ambiguous. Germline assignment: CDR1 MGHRA and CDR2 YSYEKL. The V and J ends lost 0 bases and 5 bases respectively, with 13 bases between them. The CDR3 length is 15 residues. In nucleotides, the CDR3 is TGCGCCAGCAGCCAAGATTCCAGCCGACGGGAGACCCAGTACTTC. It specifies CASSQDSSRRETQYF.

V usage is TRBV29-1 and J usage is TRBJ1-1, with 8 bases identical to TRBD1. With 4 bases clipped from V and 6 bases from J, the junction kept 1 base outside the gene matches. CDR3 length: 11 residues. In germline, CDR1 is SQVTM, CDR2 ANQGSEA. CDR3 in amino acids: CSVGTGPEAFF. CDR3 DNA sequence: TGCAGCGTTGGGACAGGGCCTGAAGCTTTCTTT.

The chain is built from TRBV29-1 and TRBJ2-1, with TRBD2 matching 8 bases. The V segment lost 6 bases and the J segment 0 bases; nucleotides outside the gene matches: 10. CDR1 SQVTM and CDR2 ANQGSEA come from the germline V gene. This CDR3 has 16 amino acids. The CDR3, as DNA: TGCAGCGTCGCCACCTTAGCGGGGAACTCCTACAATGAGCAGTTCTTC. Translating gives CSVATLAGNSYNEQFF.

CDR3 loop: CASSSPGQGPSNTEAFF. The CDR3 DNA sequence: TGCGCCAGCAGCTCCCCGGGACAGGGACCCTCAAACACTGAAGCTTTCTTT. This chain joins TRBV4-1 and TRBJ1-1; the match to TRBD1 covers 9 bases. CDR3 size: 17 residues. Germline lookup yields CDR1 MGHRA and CDR2 YSYEKL. Germline trimming cut 5 bases from V and 2 bases from J; bases unmatched to any gene: 12.

The chain carries TRBV11-2 and TRBJ1-1; D gene unclear. The germline V gene has CDR1 SGHAT and CDR2 FQNNGV. V dropped 2 bases and J dropped 4 bases, with 11 bases sitting between them. The CDR3 sequence is 14 residues long. CDR3 protein: CASSLSVGPTEAFF. Here the CDR3 DNA reads TGTGCCAGCAGCTTATCGGTCGGGCCCACTGAAGCTTTCTTT.

This chain uses TRBV9 with TRBJ2-5; D is perhaps TRBD1 or TRBD2 (5 bases each). In germline, CDR1 is SGDLS, CDR2 YYNGEE. The CDR3 consists of 16 residues. Trimming shortened V by 0 bases and J by 2 bases, and 14 bases separated the two germline ends. CDR3 in amino acids: CASSVGEGMWQETQYF. Written as DNA, the CDR3 is TGTGCCAGCAGCGTAGGAGAGGGGATGTGGCAAGAGACCCAGTACTTC.

Regarding this clone: Distinct nucleotide sequences in the sample also encode this CDR3. The V gene is TRBV15, the J gene TRBJ1-1; D is unresolved. Trimming took off 1 base at V and 8 bases at J, with 8 bases between the two ends. The length of the CDR3 is 12 residues. The germline V gene encodes CDR1 LNHNV and CDR2 YYDKDF (reference sequence). Here the CDR3 DNA reads TGTGCCACCAGCAGAGGACCTTTAGAAGCTTTCTTT. Translated: CATSRGPLEAFF.

V and J are TRBV5-1 and TRBJ2-3, with 7 bases lining up with TRBD1. This CDR3 is 15 amino acids long. The germline gives CDR1 SGHRS, CDR2 YFSETQ. The V gene end was trimmed by 0 bases and the J gene end by 2 bases; junction bases not matched to a gene: 3. As DNA, the CDR3 is TGCGCCAGCAGCTTGGTCGACAGGGTCACAGATACGCAGTATTTT. Its protein is CASSLVDRVTDTQYF.

This chain links TRBV2 with TRBJ2-5; 10 bases fit TRBD2. The CDR3 has 16 amino acids. J gave up 4 bases and V 5 bases, and 10 bases lay outside the gene matches. In germline, CDR1 is SNHLY, CDR2 FYNNEI. The CDR3 loop reads CASSRESGRGGETQYF. The CDR3 DNA reads as TGTGCCAGCAGTCGTGAGAGCGGGAGGGGAGGAGAGACCCAGTACTTC.

The V call is TRBV2, the J call TRBJ1-2, with 7 bases lining up with TRBD1. This CDR3 comprises 14 residues. The V gene's germline CDR1 is SNHLY and CDR2 FYNNEI. Trimming removed 3 bases from V and 4 bases from J; junction bases left unmatched: 5. For the CDR3, the DNA is TGTGCCAGCAGTGAGACAGGGCGTTCCTATGGCTACACCTTC. The encoded protein is CASSETGRSYGYTF.

This chain uses TRBV11-3 with TRBJ2-3; 13 bases are a match to TRBD2. The CDR3 spans 15 residues. J was trimmed by 3 bases and V by 4 bases; bases with no gene match: 1. CDR1 and CDR2 from the germline V gene are SGHNT and YENEEA. This CDR3 is CASSWGLAGTDTQYF. CDR3 nucleotides: TGTGCCAGCAGCTGGGGACTAGCGGGAACAGATACGCAGTATTTT.

This clone was seen a few times. The chain is built from TRBV7-2 and TRBJ1-2, with TRBD1 identical over 7 bases. Germline CDR1 reads SGHTA; CDR2 reads FQGNSA. Unmatched junction bases numbered 7, after V lost 5 bases and J lost 4 bases. This CDR3 contains 14 residues. The chain's CDR3 is CASSPYRGIYGYTF. CDR3 in DNA: TGTGCCAGCAGCCCCTACAGGGGAATCTATGGCTACACCTTC.

The rearrangement uses TRBV27 and TRBJ1-5, with unresolved D. Germline lookup yields CDR1 MNHEY and CDR2 SMNVEV (reference sequence). There are 15 residues in the CDR3. V was clipped by 5 bases and J by 2 bases, with 13 bases between them. Here the CDR3 DNA reads TGTGCCAGCAGTGGATACTCGGGTGGCAATCAGCCCCAGCATTTT. Protein: CASSGYSGGNQPQHF.